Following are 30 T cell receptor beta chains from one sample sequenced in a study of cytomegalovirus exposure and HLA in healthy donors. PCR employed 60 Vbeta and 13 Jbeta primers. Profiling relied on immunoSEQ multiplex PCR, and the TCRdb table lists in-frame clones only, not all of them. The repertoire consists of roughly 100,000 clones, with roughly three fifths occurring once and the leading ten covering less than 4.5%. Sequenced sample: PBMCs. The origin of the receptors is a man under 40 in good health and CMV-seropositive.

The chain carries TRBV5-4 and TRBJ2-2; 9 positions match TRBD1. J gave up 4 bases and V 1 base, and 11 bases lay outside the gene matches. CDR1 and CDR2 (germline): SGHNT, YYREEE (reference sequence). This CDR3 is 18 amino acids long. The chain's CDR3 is CASSLWGAGTGITGELFF. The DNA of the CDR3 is TGTGCCAGCAGCTTGTGGGGGGCCGGGACAGGGATCACCGGGGAGCTGTTTTTT.

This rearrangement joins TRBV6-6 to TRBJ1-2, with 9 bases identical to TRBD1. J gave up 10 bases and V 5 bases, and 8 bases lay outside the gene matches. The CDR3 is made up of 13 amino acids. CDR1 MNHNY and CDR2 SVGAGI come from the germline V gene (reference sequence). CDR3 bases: TGTGCCAGCAGTCCCCGGACAGGGGATGTCTACACCTTC. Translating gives CASSPRTGDVYTF.

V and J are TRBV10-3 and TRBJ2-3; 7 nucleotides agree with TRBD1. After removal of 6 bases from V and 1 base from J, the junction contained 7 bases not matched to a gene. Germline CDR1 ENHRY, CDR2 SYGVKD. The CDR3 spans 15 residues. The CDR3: CAISLQGLGTDTQYF. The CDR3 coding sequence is TGTGCCATCAGCCTACAGGGGCTGGGCACAGATACGCAGTATTTT.

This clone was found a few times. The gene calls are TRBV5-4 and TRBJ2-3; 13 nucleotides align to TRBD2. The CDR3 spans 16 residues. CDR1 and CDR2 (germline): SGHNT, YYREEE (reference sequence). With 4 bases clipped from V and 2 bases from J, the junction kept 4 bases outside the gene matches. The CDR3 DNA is TGTGCCAGCAGCGCGGGACTAGCGGGGAACACAGATACGCAGTATTTT. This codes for CASSAGLAGNTDTQYF.

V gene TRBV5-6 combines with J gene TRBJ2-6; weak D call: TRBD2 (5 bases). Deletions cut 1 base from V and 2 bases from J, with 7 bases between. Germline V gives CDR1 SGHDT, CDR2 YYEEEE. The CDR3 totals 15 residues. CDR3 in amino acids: CASSLRETGANVLTF. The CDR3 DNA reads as TGTGCCAGCAGCTTGCGGGAAACTGGGGCCAACGTCCTGACTTTC.

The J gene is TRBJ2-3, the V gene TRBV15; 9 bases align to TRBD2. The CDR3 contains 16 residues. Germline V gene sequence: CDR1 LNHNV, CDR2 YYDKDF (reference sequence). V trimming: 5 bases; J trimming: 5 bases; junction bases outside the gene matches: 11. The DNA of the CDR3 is TGTGCCACCAGCGGATTTGGCGGGGGGGCTGGAGATACGCAGTATTTT. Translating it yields CATSGFGGGAGDTQYF.

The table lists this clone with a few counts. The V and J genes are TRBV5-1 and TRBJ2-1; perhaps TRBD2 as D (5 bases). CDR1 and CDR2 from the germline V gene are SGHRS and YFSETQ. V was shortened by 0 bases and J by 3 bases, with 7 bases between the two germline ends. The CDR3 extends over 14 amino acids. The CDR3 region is CASSLGLLYNEQFF. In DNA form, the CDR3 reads TGCGCCAGCAGCTTGGGACTACTCTACAATGAGCAGTTCTTC.

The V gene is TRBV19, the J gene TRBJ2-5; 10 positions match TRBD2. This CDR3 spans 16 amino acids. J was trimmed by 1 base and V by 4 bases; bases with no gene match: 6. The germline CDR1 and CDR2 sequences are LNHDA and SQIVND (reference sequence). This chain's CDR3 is CASSNWLAGAQETQYF. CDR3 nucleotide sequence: TGTGCCAGTAGTAATTGGCTAGCGGGGGCCCAAGAGACCCAGTACTTC.

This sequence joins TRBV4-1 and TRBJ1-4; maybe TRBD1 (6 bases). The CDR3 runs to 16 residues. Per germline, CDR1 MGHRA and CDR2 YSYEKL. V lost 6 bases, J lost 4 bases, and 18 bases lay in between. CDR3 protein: CASRSFTGHFNEKLFF. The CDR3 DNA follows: TGCGCCAGCAGATCGTTCACGGGACATTTTAATGAAAAACTGTTTTTT.

The CDR3 nucleotides read TGTGCCAGCAGTACCGGGACAGGGCAAGAGACCCAGTACTTC. Its translation is CASSTGTGQETQYF. The chain carries TRBV6-6 and TRBJ2-5; TRBD1 agrees at 9 bases. Germline lookup yields CDR1 MNHNY and CDR2 SVGAGI (reference sequence). This CDR3 has 14 residues. V lost 5 bases and J lost 2; bases outside the gene matches: 3.

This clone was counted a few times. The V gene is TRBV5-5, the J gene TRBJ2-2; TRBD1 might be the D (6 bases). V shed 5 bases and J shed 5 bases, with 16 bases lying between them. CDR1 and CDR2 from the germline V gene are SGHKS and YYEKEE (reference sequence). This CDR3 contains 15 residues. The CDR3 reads CASSLQGWGTGELFF. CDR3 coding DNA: TGTGCCAGCAGTTTGCAGGGGTGGGGGACCGGGGAGCTGTTTTTT.

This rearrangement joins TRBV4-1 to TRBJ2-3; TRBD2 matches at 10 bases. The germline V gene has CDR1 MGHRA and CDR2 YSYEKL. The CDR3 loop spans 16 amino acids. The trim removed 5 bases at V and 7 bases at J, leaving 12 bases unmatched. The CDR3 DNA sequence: TGCGCCAGCAGCACGAACCTAGCGGGGGCCTTCCATACGCAGTATTTT. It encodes CASSTNLAGAFHTQYF.

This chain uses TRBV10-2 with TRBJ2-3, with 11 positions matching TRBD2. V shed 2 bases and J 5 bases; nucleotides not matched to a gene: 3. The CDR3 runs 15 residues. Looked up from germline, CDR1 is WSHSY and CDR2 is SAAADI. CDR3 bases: TGCGCCAGCAGTGAGGGAACTAGCGGGGGAGATACGCAGTATTTT. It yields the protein CASSEGTSGGDTQYF.

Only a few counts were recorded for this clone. The CDR3 DNA follows: TGTGCCAGCAGTTCTGGCGGGGGGTCCCATGAGCAGTTCTTC. Translation: CASSSGGGSHEQFF. The chain joins TRBV27 to TRBJ2-1; 8 positions agree with TRBD2. Trimming cost V 4 bases and J 8 bases; bases outside gene matches: 7. CDR1 and CDR2 from the germline V gene are MNHEY and SMNVEV (reference sequence). The CDR3 runs to 14 residues.

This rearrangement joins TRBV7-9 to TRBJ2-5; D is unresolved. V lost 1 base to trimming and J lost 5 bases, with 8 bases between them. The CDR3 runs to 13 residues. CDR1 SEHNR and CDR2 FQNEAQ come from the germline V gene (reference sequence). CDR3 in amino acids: CASSLVPSETQYF. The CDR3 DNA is TGTGCCAGCAGCTTAGTCCCCTCGGAGACCCAGTACTTC.

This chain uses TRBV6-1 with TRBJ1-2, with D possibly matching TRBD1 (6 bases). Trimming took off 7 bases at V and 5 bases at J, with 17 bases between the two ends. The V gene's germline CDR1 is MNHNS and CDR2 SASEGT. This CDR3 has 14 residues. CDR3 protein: CASTPTGIGYGYTF. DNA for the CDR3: TGTGCCAGCACTCCGACAGGCATTGGGTATGGCTACACCTTC.

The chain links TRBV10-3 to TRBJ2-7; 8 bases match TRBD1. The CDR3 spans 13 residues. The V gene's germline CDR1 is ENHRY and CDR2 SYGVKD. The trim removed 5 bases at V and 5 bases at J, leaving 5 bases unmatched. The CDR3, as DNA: TGTGCCATCAGTCAGGGGGCCACCAACGAGCAGTACTTC. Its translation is CAISQGATNEQYF.

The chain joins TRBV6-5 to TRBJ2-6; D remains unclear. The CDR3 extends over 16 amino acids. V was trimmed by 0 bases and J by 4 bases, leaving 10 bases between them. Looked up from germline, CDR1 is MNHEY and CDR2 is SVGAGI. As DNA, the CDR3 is TGTGCCAGCAGTTACTCGGCGGCCCCCGGGGCCAACGTCCTGACTTTC. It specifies CASSYSAAPGANVLTF.

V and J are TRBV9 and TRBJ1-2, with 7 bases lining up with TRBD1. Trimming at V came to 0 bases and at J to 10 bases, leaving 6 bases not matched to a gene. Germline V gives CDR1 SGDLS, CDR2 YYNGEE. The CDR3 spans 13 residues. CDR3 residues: CASSVVMTGHYTF. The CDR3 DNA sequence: TGTGCCAGCAGCGTAGTGATGACAGGGCACTACACCTTC.

CDR3 nucleotide sequence: TGTGCCAGCAGTGAGGGGGACATCTACTTC. It specifies CASSEGDIYF. V gene TRBV2 combines with J gene TRBJ2-4, with TRBD1 as a possible D gene (6 bases). The V gene's germline CDR1 is SNHLY and CDR2 FYNNEI. Trimming pared 3 bases from V and 16 bases from J, leaving 10 bases between. The CDR3 loop spans 10 amino acids.

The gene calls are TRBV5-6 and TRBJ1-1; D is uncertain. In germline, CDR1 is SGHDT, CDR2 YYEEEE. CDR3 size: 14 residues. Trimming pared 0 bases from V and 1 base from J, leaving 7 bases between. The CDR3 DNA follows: TGTGCCAGCAGCTTGGATGGGAGGAACACTGAAGCTTTCTTT. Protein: CASSLDGRNTEAFF.

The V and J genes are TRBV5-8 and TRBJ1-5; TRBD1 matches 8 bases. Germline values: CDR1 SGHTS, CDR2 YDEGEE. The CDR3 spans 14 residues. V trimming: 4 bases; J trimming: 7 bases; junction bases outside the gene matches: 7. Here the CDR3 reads CASSPGQGTQPQHF. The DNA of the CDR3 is TGTGCCAGCAGCCCTGGACAGGGCACCCAGCCCCAGCATTTT.

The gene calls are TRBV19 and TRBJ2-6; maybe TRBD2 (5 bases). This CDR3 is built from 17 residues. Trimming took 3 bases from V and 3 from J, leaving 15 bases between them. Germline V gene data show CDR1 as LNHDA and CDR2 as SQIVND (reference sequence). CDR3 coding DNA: TGTGCCAGTAGTATTCTGGCGGGCAGAGGTGGGGCCAACGTCCTGACTTTC. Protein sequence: CASSILAGRGGANVLTF. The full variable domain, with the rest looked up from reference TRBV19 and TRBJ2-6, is DGGITQSPKYLFRKEGQNVTLSCEQNLNHDAMYWYRQDPGQGLRLIYYSQIVNDFQKGDIAEGYSVSREKKESFPLTVTSAQKNPTAFYLCASSILAGRGGANVLTFGAGSRLTVL.

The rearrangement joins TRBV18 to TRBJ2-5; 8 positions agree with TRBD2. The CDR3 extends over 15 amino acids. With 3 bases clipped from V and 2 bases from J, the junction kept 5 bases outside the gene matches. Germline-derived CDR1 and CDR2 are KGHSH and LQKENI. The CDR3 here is CASSPGGARQETQYF. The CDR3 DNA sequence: TGTGCCAGCTCACCCGGGGGGGCCAGGCAAGAGACCCAGTACTTC. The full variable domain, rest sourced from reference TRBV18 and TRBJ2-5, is NAGVMQNPRHLVRRRGQEARLRCSPMKGHSHVYWYRQLPEEGLKFMVYLQKENIIDESGMPKERFSAEFPKEGPSILRIQQVVRGDSAAYFCASSPGGARQETQYFGPGTRLLVL.

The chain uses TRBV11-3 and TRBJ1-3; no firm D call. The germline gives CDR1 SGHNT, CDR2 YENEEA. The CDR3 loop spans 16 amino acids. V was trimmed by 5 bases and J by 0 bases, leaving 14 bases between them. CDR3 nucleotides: TGTGCCAGCAGCCGAGGACTGCTCTTCTCTGGAAACACCATATATTTT. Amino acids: CASSRGLLFSGNTIYF.

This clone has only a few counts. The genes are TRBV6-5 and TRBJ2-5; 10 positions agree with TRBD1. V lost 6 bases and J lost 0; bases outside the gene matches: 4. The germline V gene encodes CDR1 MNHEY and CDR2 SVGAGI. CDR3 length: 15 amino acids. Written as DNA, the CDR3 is TGTGCCAGCAGGTCCGGGACAGGGGACCAAGAGACCCAGTACTTC. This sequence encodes CASRSGTGDQETQYF.

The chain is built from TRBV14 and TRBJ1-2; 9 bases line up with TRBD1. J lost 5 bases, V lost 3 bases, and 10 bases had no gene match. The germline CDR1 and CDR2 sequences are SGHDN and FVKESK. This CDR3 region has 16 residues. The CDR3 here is CASSQRSRDRVYGYTF. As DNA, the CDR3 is TGTGCCAGCAGCCAGCGCAGCCGGGACAGGGTGTATGGCTACACCTTC.

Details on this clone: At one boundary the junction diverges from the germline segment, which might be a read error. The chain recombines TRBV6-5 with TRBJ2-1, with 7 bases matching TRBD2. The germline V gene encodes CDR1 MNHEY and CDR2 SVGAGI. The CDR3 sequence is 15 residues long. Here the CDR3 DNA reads TGTGCCAGCAGCAAGAGCGGGGATTCTTACAGTGAGCAGTTCTTC. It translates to CASSKSGDSYSEQFF.

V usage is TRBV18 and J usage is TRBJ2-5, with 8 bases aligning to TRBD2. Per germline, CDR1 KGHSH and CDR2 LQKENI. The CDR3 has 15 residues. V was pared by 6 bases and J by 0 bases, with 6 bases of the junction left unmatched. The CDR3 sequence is CASSLLAAYQETQYF. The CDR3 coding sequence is TGTGCCAGCTCGTTACTAGCGGCGTACCAAGAGACCCAGTACTTC.

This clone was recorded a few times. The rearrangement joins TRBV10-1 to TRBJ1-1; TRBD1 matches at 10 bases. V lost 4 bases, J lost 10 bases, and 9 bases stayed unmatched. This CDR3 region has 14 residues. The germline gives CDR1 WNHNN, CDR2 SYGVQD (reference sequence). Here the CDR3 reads CASSGTGGPGGAFF. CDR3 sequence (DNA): TGCGCCAGCAGTGGGACAGGGGGACCCGGCGGAGCTTTCTTT.